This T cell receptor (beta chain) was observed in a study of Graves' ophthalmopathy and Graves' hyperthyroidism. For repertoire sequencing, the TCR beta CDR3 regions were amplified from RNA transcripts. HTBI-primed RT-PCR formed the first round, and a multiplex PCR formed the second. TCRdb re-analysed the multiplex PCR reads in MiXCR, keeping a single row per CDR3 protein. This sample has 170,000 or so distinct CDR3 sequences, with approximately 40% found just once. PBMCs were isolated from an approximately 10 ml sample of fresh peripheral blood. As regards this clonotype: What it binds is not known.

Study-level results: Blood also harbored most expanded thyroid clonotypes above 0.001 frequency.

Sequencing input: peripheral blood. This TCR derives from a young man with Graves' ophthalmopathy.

The DNA of the CDR3 is TGTGCCAGCAGTGGACGGGACAGGTTGGGGGTTACCGTTTACGAGCAGTACTTC. This codes for CASSGRDRLGVTVYEQYF. The chain uses TRBV6-1 and TRBJ2-7; TRBD1 agrees at 8 bases. The CDR3 sequence is 18 residues long. With 4 bases clipped from V and 4 bases from J, the junction kept 18 bases outside the gene matches. Germline CDR1 MNHNS, CDR2 SASEGT.